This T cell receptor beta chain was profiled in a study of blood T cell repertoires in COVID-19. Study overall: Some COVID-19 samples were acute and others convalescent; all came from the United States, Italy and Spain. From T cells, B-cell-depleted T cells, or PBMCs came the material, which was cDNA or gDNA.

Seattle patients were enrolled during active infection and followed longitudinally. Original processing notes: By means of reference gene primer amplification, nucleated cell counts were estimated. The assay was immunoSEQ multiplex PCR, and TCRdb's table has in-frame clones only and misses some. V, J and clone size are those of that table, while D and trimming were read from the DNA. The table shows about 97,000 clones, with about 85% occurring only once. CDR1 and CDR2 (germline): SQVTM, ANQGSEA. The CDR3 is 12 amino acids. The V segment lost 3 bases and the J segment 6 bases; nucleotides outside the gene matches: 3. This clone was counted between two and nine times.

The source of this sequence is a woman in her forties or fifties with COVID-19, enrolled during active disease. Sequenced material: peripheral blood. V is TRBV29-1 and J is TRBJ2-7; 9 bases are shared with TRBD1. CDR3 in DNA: TGCAGCGTTGATGGGACAGGGAGCGAGCAGTACTTC. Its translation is CSVDGTGSEQYF.